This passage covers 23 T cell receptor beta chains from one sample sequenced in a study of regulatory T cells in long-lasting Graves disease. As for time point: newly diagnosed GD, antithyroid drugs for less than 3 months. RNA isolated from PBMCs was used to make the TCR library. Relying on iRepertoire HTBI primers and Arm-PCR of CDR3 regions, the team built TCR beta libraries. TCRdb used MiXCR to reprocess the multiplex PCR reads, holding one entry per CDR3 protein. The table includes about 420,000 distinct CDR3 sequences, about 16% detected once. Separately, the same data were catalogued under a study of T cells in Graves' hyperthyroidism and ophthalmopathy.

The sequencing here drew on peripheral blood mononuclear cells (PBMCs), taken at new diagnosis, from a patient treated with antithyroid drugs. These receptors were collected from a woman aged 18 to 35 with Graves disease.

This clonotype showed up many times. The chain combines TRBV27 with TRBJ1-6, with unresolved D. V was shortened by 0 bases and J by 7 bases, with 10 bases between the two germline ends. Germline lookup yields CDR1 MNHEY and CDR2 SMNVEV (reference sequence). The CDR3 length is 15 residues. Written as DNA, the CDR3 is TGTGCCAGCAGTTTATCCGCGGCTCAAAATTCACCCCTCCACTTT. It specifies CASSLSAAQNSPLHF.

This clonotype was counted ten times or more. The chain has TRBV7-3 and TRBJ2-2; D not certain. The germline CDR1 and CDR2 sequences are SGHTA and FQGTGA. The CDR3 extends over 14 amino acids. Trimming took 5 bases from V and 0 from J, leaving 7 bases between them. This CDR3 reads CASSTTTNTGELFF. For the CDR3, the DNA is TGTGCCAGCAGCACCACCACGAACACCGGGGAGCTGTTTTTT. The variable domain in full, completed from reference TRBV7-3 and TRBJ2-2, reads GAGVSQTPSNKVTEKGKYVELRCDPISGHTALYWYRQSLGQGPEFLIYFQGTGAADDSGLPNDRFFAVRPEGSVSTLKIQRTERGDSAVYLCASSTTTNTGELFFGEGSRLTVL.

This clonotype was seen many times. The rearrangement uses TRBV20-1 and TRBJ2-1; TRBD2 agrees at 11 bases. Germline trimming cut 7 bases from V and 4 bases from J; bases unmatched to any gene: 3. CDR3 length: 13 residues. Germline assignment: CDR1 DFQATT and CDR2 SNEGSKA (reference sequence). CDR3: CSVTSGGYNEQFF. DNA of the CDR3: TGCAGTGTTACTAGCGGGGGATACAATGAGCAGTTCTTC.

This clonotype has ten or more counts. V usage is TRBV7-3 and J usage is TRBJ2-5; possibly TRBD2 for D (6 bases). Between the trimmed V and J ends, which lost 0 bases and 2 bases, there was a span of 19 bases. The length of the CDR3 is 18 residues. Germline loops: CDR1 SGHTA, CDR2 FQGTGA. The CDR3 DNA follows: TGTGCCAGCAGCTTAACGGCGACTAGGGCAATCCTACAAGAGACCCAGTACTTC. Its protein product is CASSLTATRAILQETQYF.

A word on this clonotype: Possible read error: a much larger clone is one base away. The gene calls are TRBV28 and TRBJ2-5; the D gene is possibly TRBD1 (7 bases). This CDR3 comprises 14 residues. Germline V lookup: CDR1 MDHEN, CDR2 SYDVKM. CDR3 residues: CPSSLTPGGETQYF. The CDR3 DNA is TGTCCCAGCAGTTTGACGCCAGGGGGGGAGACCCAGTACTTC.

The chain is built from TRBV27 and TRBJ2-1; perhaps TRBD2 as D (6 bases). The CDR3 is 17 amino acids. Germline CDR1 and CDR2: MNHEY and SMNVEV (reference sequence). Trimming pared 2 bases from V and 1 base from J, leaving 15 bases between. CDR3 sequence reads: CASSLVWGEISYNEQFF. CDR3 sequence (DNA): TGTGCCAGCAGTTTAGTATGGGGGGAGATATCCTACAATGAGCAGTTCTTC.

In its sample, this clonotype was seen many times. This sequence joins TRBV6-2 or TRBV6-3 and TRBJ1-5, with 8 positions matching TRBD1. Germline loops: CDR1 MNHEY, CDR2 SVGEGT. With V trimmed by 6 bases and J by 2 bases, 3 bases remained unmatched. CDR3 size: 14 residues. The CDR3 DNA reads TGTGCCAGCAGGTCGACAGGGGGCAATCAGCCCCAGCATTTT. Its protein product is CASRSTGGNQPQHF.

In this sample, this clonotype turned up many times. The CDR3 is CASSLPGQENGYTF. The CDR3 DNA reads as TGTGCCAGCAGTTTACCCGGACAGGAGAATGGCTACACCTTC. This rearrangement joins TRBV12-3 or TRBV12-4 to TRBJ1-2; 7 nucleotides align to TRBD1. V lost 2 bases, J lost 6 bases, and 6 bases stayed unmatched. CDR3 length: 14 residues.

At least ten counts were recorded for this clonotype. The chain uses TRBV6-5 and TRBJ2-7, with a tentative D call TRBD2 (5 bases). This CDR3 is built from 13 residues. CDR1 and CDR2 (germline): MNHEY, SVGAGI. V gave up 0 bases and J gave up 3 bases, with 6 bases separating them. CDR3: CASSYSEGYEQYF. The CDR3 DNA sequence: TGTGCCAGCAGTTACTCTGAGGGCTACGAGCAGTACTTC.

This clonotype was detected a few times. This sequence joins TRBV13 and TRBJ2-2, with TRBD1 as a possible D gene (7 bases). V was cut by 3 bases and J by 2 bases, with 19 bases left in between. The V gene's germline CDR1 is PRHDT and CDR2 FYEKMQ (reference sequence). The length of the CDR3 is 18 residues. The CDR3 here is CASSFSRRRDSNTGELFF. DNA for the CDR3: TGTGCCAGCAGCTTCTCCCGCAGGCGGGACAGTAACACCGGGGAGCTGTTTTTT.

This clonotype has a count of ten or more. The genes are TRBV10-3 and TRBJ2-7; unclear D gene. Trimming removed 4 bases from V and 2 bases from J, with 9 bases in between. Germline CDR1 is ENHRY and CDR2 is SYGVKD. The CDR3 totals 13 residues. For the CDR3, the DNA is TGTGCCATCAGTGCAGCAGGAACCTACGAGCAGTACTTC. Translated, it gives CAISAAGTYEQYF.

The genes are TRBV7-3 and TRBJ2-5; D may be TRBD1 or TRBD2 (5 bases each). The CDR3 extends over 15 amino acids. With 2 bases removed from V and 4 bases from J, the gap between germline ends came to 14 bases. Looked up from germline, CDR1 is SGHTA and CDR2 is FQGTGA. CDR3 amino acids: CASSLSGTSRETQYF. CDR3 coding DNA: TGTGCCAGCAGCTTATCCGGGACCTCAAGAGAGACCCAGTACTTC.

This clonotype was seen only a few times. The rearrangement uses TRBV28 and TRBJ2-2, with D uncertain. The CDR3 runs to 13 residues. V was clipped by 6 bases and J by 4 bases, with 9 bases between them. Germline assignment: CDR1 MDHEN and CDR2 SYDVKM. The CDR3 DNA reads TGTGCCAGCAGGCCCCGGATCACCGGGGAGCTGTTTTTT. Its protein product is CASRPRITGELFF.

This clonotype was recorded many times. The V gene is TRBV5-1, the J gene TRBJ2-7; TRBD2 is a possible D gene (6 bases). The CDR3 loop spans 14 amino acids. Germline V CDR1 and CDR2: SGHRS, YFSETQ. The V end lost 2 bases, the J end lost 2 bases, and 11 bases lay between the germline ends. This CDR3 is CASSFQSGAYEQYF. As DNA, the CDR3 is TGCGCCAGCAGCTTCCAGTCGGGAGCCTACGAGCAGTACTTC.

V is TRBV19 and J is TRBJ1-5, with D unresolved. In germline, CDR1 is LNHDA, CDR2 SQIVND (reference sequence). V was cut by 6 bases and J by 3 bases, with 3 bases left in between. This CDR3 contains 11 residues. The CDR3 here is CASRVNQPQHF. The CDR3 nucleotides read TGTGCCAGTAGGGTCAATCAGCCCCAGCATTTT.

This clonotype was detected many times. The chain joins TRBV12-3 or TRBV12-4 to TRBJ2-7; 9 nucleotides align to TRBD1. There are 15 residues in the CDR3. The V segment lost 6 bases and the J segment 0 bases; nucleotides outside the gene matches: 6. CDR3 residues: CASSRLDRGSYEQYF. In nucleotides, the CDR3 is TGTGCCAGCAGCCGATTGGACAGGGGCTCCTACGAGCAGTACTTC.

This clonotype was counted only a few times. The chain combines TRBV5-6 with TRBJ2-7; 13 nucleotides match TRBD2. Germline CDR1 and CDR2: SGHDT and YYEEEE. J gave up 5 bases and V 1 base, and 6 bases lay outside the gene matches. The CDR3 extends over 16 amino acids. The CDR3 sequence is CASSLRTSGRRNEQYF. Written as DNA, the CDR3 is TGTGCCAGCAGCTTGCGGACTAGCGGGAGACGTAACGAGCAGTACTTC.

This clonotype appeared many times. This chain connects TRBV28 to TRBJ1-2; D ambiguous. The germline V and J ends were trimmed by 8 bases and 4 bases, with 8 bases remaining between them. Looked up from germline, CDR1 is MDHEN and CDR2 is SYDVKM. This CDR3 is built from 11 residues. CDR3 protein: CASGSGYGYTF. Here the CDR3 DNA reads TGTGCCAGCGGGTCGGGCTATGGCTACACCTTC.

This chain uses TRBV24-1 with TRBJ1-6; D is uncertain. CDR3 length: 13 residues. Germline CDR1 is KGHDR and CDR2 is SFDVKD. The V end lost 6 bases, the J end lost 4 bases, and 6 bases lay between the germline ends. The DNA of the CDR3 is TGTGCCACCAGTAGCAGTTATAATTCACCCCTCCACTTT. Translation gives CATSSSYNSPLHF.

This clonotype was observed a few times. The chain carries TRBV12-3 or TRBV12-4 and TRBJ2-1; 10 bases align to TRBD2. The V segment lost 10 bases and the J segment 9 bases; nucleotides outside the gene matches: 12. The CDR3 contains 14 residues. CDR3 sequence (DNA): TGTGCCAACACCCCCGGGACTAGCGTTTTTGAGCAGTTCTTC. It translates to CANTPGTSVFEQFF.

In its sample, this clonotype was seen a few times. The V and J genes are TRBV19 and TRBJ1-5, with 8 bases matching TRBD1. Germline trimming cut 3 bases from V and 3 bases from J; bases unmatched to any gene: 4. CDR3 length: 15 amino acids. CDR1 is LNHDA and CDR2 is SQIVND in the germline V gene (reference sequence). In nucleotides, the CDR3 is TGTGCCAGTAGTATGAACAGGGGGGTCAATCAGCCCCAGCATTTT. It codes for CASSMNRGVNQPQHF.

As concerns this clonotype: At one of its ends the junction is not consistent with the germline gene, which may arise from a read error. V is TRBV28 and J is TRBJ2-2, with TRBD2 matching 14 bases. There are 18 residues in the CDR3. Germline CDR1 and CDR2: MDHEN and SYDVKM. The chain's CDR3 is CANSSPRTSGRWPGELFF. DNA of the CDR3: TGTGCCAACAGTTCTCCCCGGACTAGCGGGAGGTGGCCCGGGGAGCTGTTTTTT.

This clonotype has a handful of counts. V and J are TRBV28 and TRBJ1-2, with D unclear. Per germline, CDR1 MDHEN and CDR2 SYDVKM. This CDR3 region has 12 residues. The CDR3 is CGSHEANYGYTF. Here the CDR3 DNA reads TGTGGGTCCCACGAAGCTAACTATGGCTACACCTTC.